This T cell receptor (beta chain) stems from a study of beta chain features in type 1 diabetes. General observations from the study: No resolution was reached here on whether HLA type influences TCRB rearrangement. In comparison with healthy donors, patients had naive, central memory and Treg TCRB repertoires that appeared more similar. All four CD4+ subsets of Type 1 diabetes patients contained TCRB CDR3s that were moderately but significantly shorter.

Details on this clone: As yet, its antigen is unknown.

A CD45RO/CCR7/CD25/CD127/CD95/CD27 panel sorted naive, central memory, regulatory and stem cell-like memory CD4+ cells. Expressed TCRB transcripts were sequenced, since all the RNA that had been isolated was reverse transcribed. Sequencing was performed with immunoSEQ multiplex PCR; in TCRdb, only in-frame clones are kept and a portion is missing. The table lists tens of thousands of clones, around 45% of them singletons, with less than 0.15% in the top ten. The source material was stem cell memory CD4+ T cells from blood. This clonotype was sampled from a man in his thirties or forties with type 1 diabetes.

The CDR3 region is CASSPYRGYADTQYF. The CDR3 nucleotides are TGTGCCAGCAGTCCCTACAGGGGGTATGCAGATACGCAGTATTTT. This chain uses TRBV6-5 with TRBJ2-3, with TRBD1 matching over 8 bases. The CDR3 covers 15 residues. Germline V lookup: CDR1 MNHEY, CDR2 SVGAGI. V lost 5 bases and J lost 4; bases outside the gene matches: 8.